These 30 T cell receptor beta chains were sequenced from one sample in a study of shared clonotypes between healthy human individuals. The method was immunoSEQ multiplex PCR; TCRdb's version includes in-frame clones alone and lacks a portion of them. Among millions of clones listed, approximately 92% were seen once. Sequences were obtained from naive CD4+ T cells sorted from blood. The subset: CD45RA+ positively selected. These receptor sequences come from a man aged 18 to 29 in good health.

The chain recombines TRBV19 with TRBJ1-2, with D hard to call. CDR3 size: 14 residues. V lost 3 bases to trimming and J lost 1 base, with 9 bases between them. The germline gives CDR1 LNHDA, CDR2 SQIVND (reference sequence). The CDR3 protein is CASSIGPNNYGYTF. CDR3 DNA sequence: TGTGCCAGTAGTATTGGCCCTAATAACTATGGCTACACCTTC.

The chain carries TRBV28 and TRBJ1-2, with 9 nucleotides matching TRBD1. V dropped 8 bases and J dropped 1; count of bases not matched to a gene: 5. Germline CDR1 MDHEN, CDR2 SYDVKM. This CDR3 spans 14 amino acids. The CDR3 sequence is CASQATGGNYGYTF. Here the CDR3 DNA reads TGTGCCAGCCAAGCGACAGGGGGTAACTATGGCTACACCTTC.

This chain joins TRBV4-1 and TRBJ2-3; 15 bases match TRBD2. CDR1 and CDR2 (germline): MGHRA, YSYEKL. J gave up 3 bases and V 0 bases, and 4 bases lay outside the gene matches. CDR3 length: 18 amino acids. The CDR3 loop reads CASSQEGLAGGVTDTQYF. CDR3 nucleotides: TGCGCCAGCAGCCAAGAGGGACTAGCGGGGGGAGTGACAGATACGCAGTATTTT.

The chain links TRBV2 to TRBJ1-5, with TRBD1 matching 9 bases. The J segment lost 6 bases and the V segment lost 5 bases, leaving 8 bases of the junction unmatched. Germline V gene lookup returns CDR1 SNHLY and CDR2 FYNNEI. This CDR3 spans 15 amino acids. Written as DNA, the CDR3 is TGTGCCAGCAGTACGGACAGGGGAGATTTTCAGCCCCAGCATTTT. Amino acid sequence: CASSTDRGDFQPQHF.

The CDR3 DNA is TGTGCCAGCATCCGGGGAGCCCCCTATGGCTACACCTTC. This translates into CASIRGAPYGYTF. This chain connects TRBV28 to TRBJ1-2; D unclear. Looked up from germline, CDR1 is MDHEN and CDR2 is SYDVKM. The V gene lost 7 bases and the J gene lost 4 bases, with 13 bases spanning the gap. The CDR3 spans 13 residues.

The V gene is TRBV5-4, the J gene TRBJ2-7; possible D gene TRBD1, 6 bases. Trimming took off 0 bases at V and 2 bases at J, with 12 bases between the two ends. The germline V gene encodes CDR1 SGHNT and CDR2 YYREEE (reference sequence). The CDR3 is 15 amino acids. The CDR3 bases are TGTGCCAGCAGCTTGGGCCGGGACACCCCCTACGAGCAGTACTTC. Its protein is CASSLGRDTPYEQYF.

DNA for the CDR3: TGTGCCATCAGTAACGGGACAACCGGGGAGCTGTTTTTT. Protein product: CAISNGTTGELFF. V and J are TRBV10-3 and TRBJ2-2; D is possibly TRBD1 (6 bases). Germline CDR1 is ENHRY and CDR2 is SYGVKD. The CDR3 contains 13 residues. The V end was cut by 5 bases, the J end by 5 bases, with 9 bases between.

The J gene is TRBJ2-5, the V gene TRBV6-5; D tentatively fits TRBD1 or TRBD2 (6 bases each). CDR1 and CDR2 (germline): MNHEY, SVGAGI. The CDR3 loop spans 16 amino acids. V lost 4 bases and J lost 5, with 20 bases in between. CDR3 bases: TGTGCCAGCAGTTCAGGGGCGGGACCCCAGGGCGAGACCCAGTACTTC. Encoded protein: CASSSGAGPQGETQYF.

This clone was detected a few times. This chain joins TRBV7-9 and TRBJ1-1, with 8 nucleotides matching TRBD1. Germline V gives CDR1 SEHNR, CDR2 FQNEAQ (reference sequence). The CDR3 consists of 10 residues. V dropped 7 bases and J dropped 12; count of bases not matched to a gene: 4. The CDR3 loop is CASTGTGPFF. DNA for the CDR3: TGTGCCAGCACAGGGACAGGCCCTTTCTTT.

CDR3 DNA: TGTGCCATCACTAAAGCCGGGACAGGGAGCCACGAGCAGTACTTC. This sequence encodes CAITKAGTGSHEQYF. J is TRBJ2-7 and V is TRBV10-3; TRBD1 matches at 9 bases. The junction had 12 bases not matched to a gene; V was cut back by 7 bases and J by 5 bases. The CDR3 covers 15 residues. The germline V gene has CDR1 ENHRY and CDR2 SYGVKD.

V gene TRBV28 combines with J gene TRBJ1-6, with D perhaps matching TRBD1 (5 bases). CDR3 size: 12 residues. Germline assignment: CDR1 MDHEN and CDR2 SYDVKM. The V and J ends lost 4 bases and 8 bases respectively, with 6 bases between them. The CDR3 region has the DNA TGTGCCAGCAGTTCCAGGGATTCACCCCTCCACTTT. Translating it yields CASSSRDSPLHF.

The chain joins TRBV19 to TRBJ2-2; the D is unclear. The CDR3 runs to 15 residues. Trimming took off 1 base at V and 5 bases at J, with 11 bases between the two ends. CDR1 and CDR2 from the germline V gene are LNHDA and SQIVND (reference sequence). The CDR3: CASSIGHLMTGELFF. Here the CDR3 DNA reads TGTGCCAGTAGTATAGGACACCTGATGACCGGGGAGCTGTTTTTT.

This chain joins TRBV19 and TRBJ2-1, with 10 bases lining up with TRBD1. Germline CDR1 reads LNHDA; CDR2 reads SQIVND (reference sequence). This CDR3 is built from 15 residues. The trim removed 5 bases at V and 3 bases at J, leaving 4 bases unmatched. CDR3 sequence: CASSPGQGIYNEQFF. The CDR3 DNA reads as TGTGCCAGTAGTCCGGGACAGGGGATCTACAATGAGCAGTTCTTC.

The J gene is TRBJ2-2, the V gene TRBV29-1, with TRBD2 matching over 7 bases. Unmatched junction bases numbered 4, after V lost 4 bases and J lost 2 bases. The CDR3 runs to 14 residues. Germline loops: CDR1 SQVTM, CDR2 ANQGSEA. The CDR3 protein is CSVVGGGNTGELFF. The CDR3 DNA reads as TGCAGCGTTGTTGGCGGGGGTAACACCGGGGAGCTGTTTTTT.

V and J are TRBV5-6 and TRBJ2-3; D might be TRBD1 (6 bases). Trimming left V 5 bases short and J 4 bases short, with 11 bases between. The CDR3 has 13 amino acids. CDR1 is SGHDT, CDR2 YYEEEE, per germline. The CDR3 reads CASSQTGSDTQYF. The CDR3 DNA is TGTGCCAGCAGTCAGACAGGATCAGATACGCAGTATTTT.

This chain connects TRBV12-5 to TRBJ2-7; no firm D call. V lost 2 bases, J lost 3 bases, and 20 bases lay in between. CDR1 and CDR2 (germline): LGHNT, FRNRAP. The CDR3 has 17 amino acids. CDR3 nucleotide sequence: TGTGCTAGTGGTTTGCTAACCCGGGCCACACACCTCTACGAGCAGTACTTC. Amino acids: CASGLLTRATHLYEQYF.

V usage is TRBV2 and J usage is TRBJ2-2; D call uncertain. CDR1 SNHLY and CDR2 FYNNEI come from the germline V gene. The CDR3 contains 15 residues. Trimming shortened V by 7 bases and J by 2 bases, and 14 bases separated the two germline ends. The CDR3 sequence is CASTLGTSNTGELFF. Written as DNA, the CDR3 is TGTGCCAGCACCTTGGGCACATCAAACACCGGGGAGCTGTTTTTT.

The table lists this clone with a count of one. Other nucleotide sequences in the sample specify the same CDR3. The chain recombines TRBV5-1 with TRBJ1-5; D remains unclear. Germline CDR1 is SGHRS and CDR2 is YFSETQ. The CDR3 is 15 amino acids. Trimming shortened V by 0 bases and J by 0 bases, and 7 bases separated the two germline ends. CDR3 sequence (DNA): TGCGCCAGCAGCTTGGTCGGAGATAGCAATCAGCCCCAGCATTTT. It translates to CASSLVGDSNQPQHF.

V usage is TRBV15 and J usage is TRBJ2-7, with 7 bases lining up with TRBD1. CDR3 length: 15 residues. The ends lost 3 bases at V and 3 bases at J; junction bases unmatched: 8. Germline CDR1 LNHNV, CDR2 YYDKDF (reference sequence). The CDR3 nucleotides read TGTGCCACCAGCAGGCCCGGGACAGTCTACTACGAGCAGTACTTC. Its protein is CATSRPGTVYYEQYF.

The CDR3 loop is CASSSAPGTGVGGNEQFF. CDR3 bases: TGTGCCAGCAGCTCTGCCCCCGGGACAGGGGTAGGTGGCAATGAGCAGTTCTTC. The J gene is TRBJ2-1, the V gene TRBV7-8; TRBD1 matches at 10 bases. The CDR3 runs 18 residues. V dropped 4 bases and J dropped 6; count of bases not matched to a gene: 15. Germline V CDR1 and CDR2: SGHVS, FQNEAQ.

The CDR3 spells CASSFGRGRVGDEQYF. DNA of the CDR3: TGTGCCAGCAGTTTCGGCAGGGGGCGTGTTGGGGACGAGCAGTACTTC. The gene calls are TRBV27 and TRBJ2-7, with 8 bases lining up with TRBD1. The V gene's germline CDR1 is MNHEY and CDR2 SMNVEV (reference sequence). The trim removed 3 bases at V and 5 bases at J, leaving 12 bases unmatched. The CDR3 totals 16 residues.

This chain uses TRBV6-5 with TRBJ2-1; TRBD2 aligns across 7 bases. CDR3 size: 14 residues. Trimming took 8 bases from V and 8 from J; bases not matched to a gene: 12. Germline V CDR1 and CDR2: MNHEY, SVGAGI. The CDR3 bases are TGTGCCAGCCGCAGCGGGAATCTTTTACATGAGCAGTTCTTC. Amino acid sequence: CASRSGNLLHEQFF.

The rearrangement joins TRBV28 to TRBJ2-7; 8 positions match TRBD1. Germline CDR1 is MDHEN and CDR2 is SYDVKM. The CDR3 contains 17 residues. The ends lost 5 bases at V and 0 bases at J; junction bases unmatched: 12. CDR3 DNA: TGTGCCAGCAGTCCTGACAGGGGTCGAAGGAGCTCCTACGAGCAGTACTTC. Its translation: CASSPDRGRRSSYEQYF.

This clone was recorded only once. The same CDR3 arises from other DNA sequences in this sample as well. The chain combines TRBV7-2 with TRBJ1-1; D gene ambiguous. The CDR3 length is 13 residues. V shed 1 base and J shed 4 bases, with 7 bases lying between them. The V gene's germline CDR1 is SGHTA and CDR2 FQGNSA. In DNA, the CDR3 is TGTGCCAGCAGCTTAGATGGAAGCACTGAAGCTTTCTTT. Translation gives CASSLDGSTEAFF. Supplemented by reference TRBV7-2 and TRBJ1-1, the full variable domain reads GAGVSQSPSNKVTEKGKDVELRCDPISGHTALYWYRQSLGQGLEFLIYFQGNSAPDKSGLPSDRFSAERTGGSVSTLTIQRTQQEDSAVYLCASSLDGSTEAFFGQGTRLTVV.

With respect to this clone: The same CDR3 also results from other DNA sequences found in this sample. The chain links TRBV18 to TRBJ2-5; D may be TRBD1 (6 bases). Deletions cut 2 bases from V and 3 bases from J, with 7 bases between. Germline assignment: CDR1 KGHSH and CDR2 LQKENI. This CDR3 contains 13 residues. The DNA of the CDR3 is TGTGCCAGCTCACCAACAGGGAAAGAGACCCAGTACTTC. Amino acid sequence: CASSPTGKETQYF.

This clone appeared once. The chain links TRBV2 to TRBJ2-5, with TRBD1 matching 8 bases. Germline V gene sequence: CDR1 SNHLY, CDR2 FYNNEI. The CDR3 is 13 amino acids. V gave up 6 bases and J gave up 4 bases; unmatched junction bases: 4. CDR3 residues: CASSWTGLETQYF. The DNA for the CDR3 is TGTGCCAGCAGCTGGACAGGGCTAGAGACCCAGTACTTC. Full variable domain (outside the CDR3, taken from reference TRBV2 and TRBJ2-5): EPEVTQTPSHQVTQMGQEVILRCVPISNHLYFYWYRQILGQKVEFLVSFYNNEISEKSEIFDDQFSVERPDGSNFTLKIRSTKLEDSAMYFCASSWTGLETQYFGPGTRLLVL.

This sequence joins TRBV7-3 and TRBJ2-7; D is uncertain. Per the germline V gene, CDR1 is SGHTA and CDR2 is FQGTGA. The CDR3 contains 16 residues. The V end was cut by 2 bases, the J end by 5 bases, with 19 bases between. CDR3 coding DNA: TGTGCCAGCAGCTTATTCCCCCAGAGTCGTATGCACGAGCAGTACTTC. Its translation: CASSLFPQSRMHEQYF.

This rearrangement joins TRBV2 to TRBJ1-5; D unresolved. Germline CDR1 and CDR2: SNHLY and FYNNEI. Trimming took off 2 bases at V and 2 bases at J, with 7 bases between the two ends. The CDR3 length is 14 residues. The CDR3 sequence: CASSESDGNQPQHF. CDR3 DNA sequence: TGTGCCAGCAGTGAATCAGATGGCAATCAGCCCCAGCATTTT. Variable domain in full (rest from reference TRBV2 and TRBJ1-5): EPEVTQTPSHQVTQMGQEVILRCVPISNHLYFYWYRQILGQKVEFLVSFYNNEISEKSEIFDDQFSVERPDGSNFTLKIRSTKLEDSAMYFCASSESDGNQPQHFGDGTRLSIL.

CDR3 sequence (DNA): TGCGCCAGCAGCTTATCGAGCGGGGGGGCCGGGGAGACCCAGTACTTC. Encoded protein: CASSLSSGGAGETQYF. The V call is TRBV5-1, the J call TRBJ2-5, with 10 positions matching TRBD2. The germline V gene has CDR1 SGHRS and CDR2 YFSETQ. Trimming took 2 bases from V and 5 from J; bases not matched to a gene: 9. This CDR3 contains 16 residues.

This rearrangement joins TRBV10-3 to TRBJ2-3, with D possibly matching TRBD2 (5 bases). The CDR3 totals 14 residues. Trimming left V 10 bases short and J 2 bases short, with 16 bases between. CDR1 and CDR2 (germline): ENHRY, SYGVKD. The CDR3: CASTKTGITDTQYF. CDR3 in DNA: TGTGCCAGCACAAAAACGGGGATCACAGATACGCAGTATTTT.